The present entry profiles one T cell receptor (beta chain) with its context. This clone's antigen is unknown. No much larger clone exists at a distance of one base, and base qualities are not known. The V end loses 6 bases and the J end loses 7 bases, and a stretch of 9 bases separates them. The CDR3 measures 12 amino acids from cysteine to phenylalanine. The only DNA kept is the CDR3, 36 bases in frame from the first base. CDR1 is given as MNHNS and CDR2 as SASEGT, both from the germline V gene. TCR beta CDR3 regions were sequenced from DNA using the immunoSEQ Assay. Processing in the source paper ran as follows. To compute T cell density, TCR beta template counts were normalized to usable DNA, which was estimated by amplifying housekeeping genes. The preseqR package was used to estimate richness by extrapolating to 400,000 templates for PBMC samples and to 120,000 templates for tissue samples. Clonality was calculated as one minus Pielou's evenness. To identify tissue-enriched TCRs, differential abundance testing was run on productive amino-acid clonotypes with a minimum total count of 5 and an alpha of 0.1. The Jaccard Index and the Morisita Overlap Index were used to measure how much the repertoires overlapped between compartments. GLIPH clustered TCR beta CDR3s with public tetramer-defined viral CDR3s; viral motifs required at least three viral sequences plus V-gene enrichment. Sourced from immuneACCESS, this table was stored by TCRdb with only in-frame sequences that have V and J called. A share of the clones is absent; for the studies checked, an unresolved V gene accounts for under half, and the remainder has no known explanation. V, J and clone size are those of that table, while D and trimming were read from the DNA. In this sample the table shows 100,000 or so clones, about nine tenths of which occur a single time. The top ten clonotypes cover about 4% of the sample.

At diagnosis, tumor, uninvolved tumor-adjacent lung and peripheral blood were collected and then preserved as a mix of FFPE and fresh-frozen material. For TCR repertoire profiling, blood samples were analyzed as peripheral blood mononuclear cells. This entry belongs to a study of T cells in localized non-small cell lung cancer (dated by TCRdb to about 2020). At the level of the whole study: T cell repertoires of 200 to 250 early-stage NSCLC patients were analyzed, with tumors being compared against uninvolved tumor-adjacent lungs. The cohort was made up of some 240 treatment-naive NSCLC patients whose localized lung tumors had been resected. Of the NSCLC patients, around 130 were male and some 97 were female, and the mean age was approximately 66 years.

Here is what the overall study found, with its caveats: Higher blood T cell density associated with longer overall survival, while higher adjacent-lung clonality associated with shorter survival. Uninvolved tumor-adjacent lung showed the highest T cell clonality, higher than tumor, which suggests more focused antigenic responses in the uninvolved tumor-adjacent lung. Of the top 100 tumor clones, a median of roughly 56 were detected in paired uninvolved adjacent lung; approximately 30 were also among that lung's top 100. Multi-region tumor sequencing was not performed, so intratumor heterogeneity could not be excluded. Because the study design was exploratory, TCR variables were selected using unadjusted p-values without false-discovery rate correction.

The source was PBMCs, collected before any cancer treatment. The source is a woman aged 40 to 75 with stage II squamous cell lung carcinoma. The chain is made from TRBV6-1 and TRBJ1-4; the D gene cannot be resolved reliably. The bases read TGTGCCAGCAGGGGAACCGTTGAAAAACTGTTTTTT. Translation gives CASRGTVEKLFF.